The 11 T cell receptor beta chains in this list originate from one sample, sequenced in a study of blood T cell repertoires in COVID-19. Generated by immunoSEQ multiplex PCR, the TCRdb table keeps only in-frame clones and is missing some. The sample lists over 150,000 clones, around 84% occurring once. The sequenced material came from peripheral blood. The receptors derive from a man aged 50-60 years with active or convalescent COVID-19.

The rearrangement uses TRBV4-1 and TRBJ2-3; 10 nucleotides line up with TRBD2. The CDR3 runs to 17 residues. V lost 3 bases, J lost 5 bases, and 11 bases stayed unmatched. Germline CDR1 is MGHRA and CDR2 is YSYEKL. CDR3 loop: CASSQWGSGGAVDTQYF. The CDR3 nucleotides read TGCGCCAGCAGCCAGTGGGGGAGCGGGGGGGCCGTAGATACGCAGTATTTT.

V is TRBV7-8 and J is TRBJ2-1; TRBD2 might be the D (6 bases). The CDR3 has 15 amino acids. Between the trimmed V and J ends, which lost 0 bases and 2 bases, there was a span of 8 bases. Per the germline V gene, CDR1 is SGHVS and CDR2 is FQNEAQ. DNA for the CDR3: TGTGCCAGCAGCTTAGCGGGACTCCCCTACAATGAGCAGTTCTTC. Translation gives CASSLAGLPYNEQFF. The complete variable domain, with remaining parts taken from reference TRBV7-8 and TRBJ2-1, reads GAGVSQSPRYKVAKRGQDVALRCDPISGHVSLFWYQQALGQGPEFLTYFQNEAQLDKSGLPSDRFFAERPEGSVSTLKIQRTQQEDSAVYLCASSLAGLPYNEQFFGPGTRLTVL.

This chain connects TRBV20-1 to TRBJ1-1; 9 bases match TRBD1. Germline loops: CDR1 DFQATT, CDR2 SNEGSKA (reference sequence). There are 11 residues in the CDR3. V shed 3 bases and J 10 bases; nucleotides not matched to a gene: 3. CDR3 in DNA: TGCAGTGCTAGTCGGACAGGGGCAGCTTTCTTT. Its protein is CSASRTGAAFF.

The chain employs TRBV7-9 and TRBJ1-5; D unresolved. Between the trimmed V and J ends, which lost 8 bases and 6 bases, there was a span of 14 bases. The CDR3 has 13 amino acids. Germline CDR1 and CDR2: SEHNR and FQNEAQ (reference sequence). CDR3 amino acids: CASGVAGIQPQHF. DNA of the CDR3: TGTGCCAGCGGAGTAGCGGGGATTCAGCCCCAGCATTTT.

The chain has TRBV11-2 and TRBJ1-1, with D uncertain. The CDR3 is made up of 13 amino acids. CDR1 and CDR2 from the germline V gene are SGHAT and FQNNGV. V gave up 5 bases and J gave up 1 base, with 8 bases separating them. As DNA, the CDR3 is TGTGCCAGCAGCATCCATCAGAACACTGAAGCTTTCTTT. This sequence encodes CASSIHQNTEAFF.

This chain uses TRBV2 with TRBJ1-3; D may be TRBD1 (6 bases). Germline V gives CDR1 SNHLY, CDR2 FYNNEI. V lost 5 bases and J lost 3, with 8 bases in between. The CDR3 is made up of 13 amino acids. CDR3 sequence (DNA): TGTGCCAGCAGTCAACAGGGTGGAAACACCATATATTTT. Translated: CASSQQGGNTIYF.

This clone has just one count. The genes are TRBV6-1 and TRBJ2-5; D perhaps matches TRBD2 (6 bases). Germline loops: CDR1 MNHNS, CDR2 SASEGT. Between the trimmed V and J ends, which lost 1 base and 5 bases, there was a span of 17 bases. There are 16 residues in the CDR3. CDR3 sequence (DNA): TGTGCCAGCAGTGAAGGGGGTCAGGGAGGTTTGGAGACCCAGTACTTC. This codes for CASSEGGQGGLETQYF.

Ten or more counts support this clone. V usage is TRBV7-9 and J usage is TRBJ1-2; no clear D. The germline V gene has CDR1 SEHNR and CDR2 FQNEAQ (reference sequence). This CDR3 spans 13 amino acids. The V gene lost 8 bases and the J gene lost 1 base, with 11 bases spanning the gap. CDR3 DNA: TGTGCCAGCTCAGGCCCTCTTAACTATGGCTACACCTTC. It yields the protein CASSGPLNYGYTF. Based on the CDR3 plus reference TRBV7-9 and TRBJ1-2, the full variable domain is DTGVSQNPRHKITKRGQNVTFRCDPISEHNRLYWYRQTLGQGPEFLTYFQNEAQLEKSRLLSDRFSAERPKGSFSTLEIQRTEQGDSAMYLCASSGPLNYGYTFGSGTRLTVV.

This clone was observed a handful of times. The chain carries TRBV7-2 and TRBJ2-7, with 10 bases aligning to TRBD2. Losses at the gene ends were 4 bases for V and 3 bases for J; bases not matched to a gene: 0. CDR3 length: 13 amino acids. The germline V gene has CDR1 SGHTA and CDR2 FQGNSA. The CDR3 region has the DNA TGTGCCAGCAGCTCTAGCGGGAGCTACGAGCAGTACTTC. Protein: CASSSSGSYEQYF.

This clone came up a few times. The gene calls are TRBV5-6 and TRBJ2-3; no clear D gene. The CDR3 runs to 13 residues. The V gene lost 3 bases and the J gene lost 1 base, with 6 bases spanning the gap. The germline V gene encodes CDR1 SGHDT and CDR2 YYEEEE. The CDR3 sequence is CASSSRGTDTQYF. The CDR3 DNA is TGTGCCAGCAGCTCCCGGGGCACAGATACGCAGTATTTT.

This clone has a single count. The chain recombines TRBV7-8 with TRBJ1-2; D possibly corresponds to TRBD1 (5 bases). The V gene lost 5 bases and the J gene lost 8 bases, with 12 bases spanning the gap. CDR3 size: 12 residues. Germline V gene data show CDR1 as SGHVS and CDR2 as FQNEAQ. The CDR3 region is CASSPGVGGYTF. The CDR3 nucleotides are TGTGCCAGCAGCCCGGGGGTCGGGGGCTACACCTTC. Full variable domain (remainder filled in from reference TRBV7-8 and TRBJ1-2): GAGVSQSPRYKVAKRGQDVALRCDPISGHVSLFWYQQALGQGPEFLTYFQNEAQLDKSGLPSDRFFAERPEGSVSTLKIQRTQQEDSAVYLCASSPGVGGYTFGSGTRLTVV.